The source of this T cell receptor beta chain is a study of T cell responses to AZD1222 COVID-19 vaccine. Study-level points and caveats: Donor demographics were predominantly white British with a female majority; clonal diversity may be underestimated. Receipt of two AZD1222 doses was followed by a rise in Spike-specific TCR breadth and depth. Baseline serology detected seropositivity in only a handful of AZD1222 recipients. At 160-218 and 743-854, vaccine-associated CD4 TCRs were dominant, and they spanned spike.

Assay used: immunoSEQ multiplex PCR; TCRdb lists only in-frame clones, some missing. The sample lists about 150,000 clones; 70% to 90% were seen once. CDR3 length equals 13 residues. Germline V gene sequence: CDR1 KGHSH, CDR2 LQKENI. V lost 4 bases, J lost 7 bases, and 11 bases lay in between. About this clone itself: Its matching antigen is unknown.

This sequence was found in an adult in good health. This chain connects TRBV18 to TRBJ2-1; D perhaps matches TRBD1 (5 bases). The sequenced sample was peripheral blood, obtained on day 0 of MenACWY control vaccination. As DNA, the CDR3 is TGTGCCAGCTCACTAGGACACGGGAATGAGCAGTTCTTC. Translating it yields CASSLGHGNEQFF.